The clone carrying this TCR beta chain has only one observation. This CDR3 is 16 amino acids long. Trimming took 1 base from V and 4 from J; bases not matched to a gene: 5. CDR1 and CDR2 (germline): SGHAT, FQNNGV. This record comes from a study of blood T cell repertoires in COVID-19. Only in-frame clones appear in the TCRdb table, and some are missing; sequencing was by immunoSEQ multiplex PCR. The table includes about 350,000 clones, more than 70% detected once. The sequence was collected from a woman under 40 who had been exposed to COVID-19. The genes are TRBV11-2 and TRBJ2-7; 12 positions match TRBD2. The specimen sequenced was PBMCs or T cells enriched from blood (not recorded which). The CDR3 loop reads CASSLVATSGSYEQYF. The CDR3 region has the DNA TGTGCCAGCAGCTTAGTGGCGACTAGCGGGAGTTACGAGCAGTACTTC.